A selection of T cell receptor beta chains follows, all from one sample in a study of cytomegalovirus exposure and HLA in healthy donors. Sequencing used immunoSEQ multiplex PCR; TCRdb keeps in-frame clones, though not all of them. The table shows 110,000 to 150,000 clones, with about 75% occurring only once. Sequencing was carried out using PBMCs. These receptors all come from a man younger than 45 in good health and CMV-seronegative. Both conserved end residues are part of each CDR3. Fields, in order: V gene, J gene, clone size, D gene, CDR3 protein, CDR3 DNA. A D gene is named only where the DNA matches it firmly. Clone size is stated in some rows and not others, as once, few, many or a class when expanded.

v_gene: TRBV7-2
j_gene: TRBJ2-3
abundance: .
d_gene: .
CDR3aa: CASSPRQTTDTQYF
CDR3nt: TGTGCCAGCAGCCCCCGACAGACCACAGATACGCAGTATTTT

v_gene: TRBV19
j_gene: TRBJ2-2
abundance: few
d_gene: .
CDR3aa: CASVKRANTGELFF
CDR3nt: TGTGCCAGTGTCAAGCGGGCGAACACCGGGGAGCTGTTTTTT

v_gene: TRBV5-4
j_gene: TRBJ2-7
abundance: .
d_gene: TRBD2
CDR3aa: CASSVSAGLDEQYF
CDR3nt: TGTGCCAGCAGCGTTTCAGCGGGACTCGACGAGCAGTACTTC

v_gene: TRBV9
j_gene: TRBJ2-3
abundance: .
d_gene: TRBD2
CDR3aa: CASSRSGGSADTQYF
CDR3nt: TGTGCCAGCAGCCGTAGCGGGGGGAGCGCAGATACGCAGTATTTT

v_gene: TRBV6-6
j_gene: TRBJ2-7
abundance: .
d_gene: .
CDR3aa: CASSYDPDPRGEQYF
CDR3nt: TGTGCCAGCAGTTACGACCCCGACCCCCGGGGGGAGCAGTACTTC

v_gene: TRBV6-5
j_gene: TRBJ1-1
abundance: .
d_gene: .
CDR3aa: CASRSGIEAFF
CDR3nt: TGTGCCAGCAGGTCCGGGATCGAAGCTTTCTTT

v_gene: TRBV28
j_gene: TRBJ2-1
abundance: .
d_gene: .
CDR3aa: CASSPGGYNEQFF
CDR3nt: TGTGCCAGCAGTCCCGGGGGATACAATGAGCAGTTCTTC

v_gene: TRBV11-3
j_gene: TRBJ1-1
abundance: .
d_gene: TRBD1
CDR3aa: CASSIQGDGEAFF
CDR3nt: TGTGCCAGCAGCATACAGGGGGACGGTGAAGCTTTCTTT

v_gene: TRBV19
j_gene: TRBJ2-2
abundance: .
d_gene: TRBD1
CDR3aa: CASSIDLRGLANTGELFF
CDR3nt: TGTGCCAGTAGTATAGATCTGAGGGGGCTAGCGAACACCGGGGAGCTGTTTTTT

v_gene: TRBV20-1
j_gene: TRBJ2-7
abundance: .
d_gene: .
CDR3aa: CSATQQWEQYF
CDR3nt: TGCAGTGCTACACAGCAATGGGAGCAGTACTTC

v_gene: TRBV9
j_gene: TRBJ2-3
abundance: .
d_gene: .
CDR3aa: CASSRTPSTDTQYF
CDR3nt: TGTGCCAGCAGCCGGACTCCTAGCACAGATACGCAGTATTTT

v_gene: TRBV2
j_gene: TRBJ1-1
abundance: .
d_gene: .
CDR3aa: CASMPGNTEAFF
CDR3nt: TGTGCCAGCATGCCAGGGAACACTGAAGCTTTCTTT

v_gene: TRBV4-1
j_gene: TRBJ2-1
abundance: .
d_gene: TRBD2
CDR3aa: CASSPFSGRDSNEQFF
CDR3nt: TGCGCCAGCAGCCCTTTTAGCGGGAGAGATAGCAATGAGCAGTTCTTC

v_gene: TRBV4-2
j_gene: TRBJ2-3
abundance: .
d_gene: .
CDR3aa: CASSRAGYTDTQYF
CDR3nt: TGTGCCAGCAGCCGGGCGGGGTACACAGATACGCAGTATTTT